The 27 T cell receptor beta chains below all came from one sample that was sequenced in a study of blood T cells in healthy people across ages. Using a J-beta primer mix together with a sample-barcoded 5' primer, a second PCR was run for roughly 7 to 11 cycles. TCRdb independently ran MiXCR on the 5' RACE reads; one entry per CDR3 protein. The sample lists 850,000 to 1,300,000 distinct CDR3 sequences, more than 40% occurring once. The sequenced sample was blood. These receptors were obtained from a woman aged 60-75 years in good health.

The chain combines TRBV5-6 with TRBJ2-1; 14 nucleotides agree with TRBD2. After removal of 4 bases from V and 8 bases from J, the junction contained 14 bases not matched to a gene. Germline-derived CDR1 and CDR2 are SGHDT and YYEEEE. The CDR3 extends over 18 amino acids. CDR3 sequence (DNA): TGTGCCAGCAGCGCTATGACTAGCGGGAGGGCCATAGTAGATGAGCAGTTCTTC. Its protein product is CASSAMTSGRAIVDEQFF.

This chain joins TRBV7-9 and TRBJ1-1, with D possibly matching TRBD1 (6 bases). Germline V gene lookup returns CDR1 SEHNR and CDR2 FQNEAQ (reference sequence). V was trimmed by 3 bases and J by 6 bases, leaving 11 bases between them. The CDR3 has 13 residues. The CDR3, as DNA: TGTGCCAGCAGCTTCCTAACAGGGTCTGAAGCTTTCTTT. Residues: CASSFLTGSEAFF.

Turning to this clonotype: This may stem from a read error, because a much larger clone lies one nucleotide away. The rearrangement uses TRBV9 and TRBJ2-7; D may correspond to TRBD1 or TRBD2 (6 bases each). Germline CDR1 reads SGDLS; CDR2 reads YYNGEE. The CDR3 consists of 16 residues. Deletions cut 3 bases from V and 7 bases from J, with 23 bases between. For the CDR3, the DNA is TGTGCCAGCAGCGCCGAGGGGGGAGTCTCGTACAATGAGCAGTACTTC. As protein: CASSAEGGVSYNEQYF.

About this clonotype: Germline is not matched at one junction end, which may reflect a read error. The chain links TRBV5-6 to TRBJ2-3, with D possibly TRBD1 on 6 matching bases. The germline V gene has CDR1 SGHDT and CDR2 YYEEEE. The CDR3 length is 16 residues. The CDR3 DNA is TGTGCCAGCAGCAACCTCAGGGGCGCGAGCACAGATGCGCAGTATTTT. As protein: CASSNLRGASTDAQYF. Full variable domain (rest looked up from reference TRBV5-6 and TRBJ2-3): DAGVTQSPTHLIKTRGQQVTLRCSPKSGHDTVSWYQQALGQGPQFIFQYYEEEERQRGNFPDRFSGHQFPNYSSELNVNALLLGDSALYLCASSNLRGASTDAQYFGPGTRLTVL.

The genes are TRBV5-6 and TRBJ2-1; 16 nucleotides agree with TRBD2. Germline loops: CDR1 SGHDT, CDR2 YYEEEE. The CDR3 is made up of 17 amino acids. Trimming removed 4 bases from V and 8 bases from J; junction bases left unmatched: 9. The CDR3 DNA reads as TGTGCCAGCAGCGCGGGACTAGCGGGAGGGTCGAGAGATGAGCAGTTCTTC. It yields the protein CASSAGLAGGSRDEQFF.

Many counts were recorded for this clonotype. The V gene is TRBV5-1, the J gene TRBJ2-1; a weak D match, TRBD2 (5 bases). CDR3 length: 16 residues. Trimming shortened V by 2 bases and J by 3 bases, and 15 bases separated the two germline ends. In germline, CDR1 is SGHRS, CDR2 YFSETQ. CDR3 bases: TGCGCCAGCAGCTTCGGGCGGGTTCCCCGCTACAATGAGCAGTTCTTC. This gives the protein CASSFGRVPRYNEQFF.

This clonotype was seen at least ten times. V usage is TRBV29-1 and J usage is TRBJ2-7, with no clear D. The CDR3 is 16 residues long. Germline CDR1 is SQVTM and CDR2 is ANQGSEA. Trimming took 4 bases from V and 0 from J, leaving 19 bases between them. Written as DNA, the CDR3 is TGCAGCGTTGTGGGCCGAAGCGAAAAAGTCTCCTACGAGCAGTACTTC. It specifies CSVVGRSEKVSYEQYF.

This clonotype has a handful of counts. The V call is TRBV12-3 or TRBV12-4, the J call TRBJ2-1; D gene ambiguous. The CDR3 consists of 11 residues. Trimming left V 7 bases short and J 5 bases short, with 6 bases between. The CDR3 region has the DNA TGTGCCAGCACTCTTCACAATGAGCAGTTCTTC. Amino acids: CASTLHNEQFF.

In its sample, this clonotype was seen once. The CDR3 bases are TGTGCCACCCAGAGGGCAGGGCGGCACGAGCAGTACTTC. Translating gives CATQRAGRHEQYF. This chain links TRBV15 with TRBJ2-5, with D perhaps given as TRBD1 or TRBD2 (5 bases each). The J call may not be correct, given that the DNA end is closer to TRBJ2-7. The CDR3 runs 13 residues. Per germline, CDR1 LNHNV and CDR2 YYDKDF (reference sequence).

A few counts support this clonotype. The chain uses TRBV5-4 and TRBJ2-7; a possible D gene is TRBD2 (6 bases). The CDR3 is 15 amino acids. Germline CDR1 is SGHNT and CDR2 is YYREEE (reference sequence). The ends were cut back, 4 bases at V and 1 base at J, with 15 bases in the middle. The CDR3 loop reads CASSLPGLQSYEQYF. The DNA for the CDR3 is TGTGCCAGCAGCCTTCCGGGACTGCAATCCTACGAGCAGTACTTC.

There are a few counts of this clonotype. This chain joins TRBV21-1 and TRBJ2-1; the table's D gene call, TRBD1, was not cross checked with the DNA. TRBV21-1 is noted as a pseudogene. The CDR3 extends over 15 amino acids. This CDR3 is CASSKADSLYNEQFF. CDR3 DNA: TGTGCCAGCAGCAAAGCGGACAGCCTCTACAATGAGCAGTTCTTC.

V and J are TRBV6-2 or TRBV6-3 and TRBJ2-1; D may correspond to TRBD1 or TRBD2 (5 bases each). This CDR3 contains 13 residues. Trimming removed 6 bases at V and 9 bases at J, with 15 bases between. From germline, CDR1 is MNHEY and CDR2 SVGEGT. CDR3 in amino acids: CASRRGVGSEQFF. The CDR3 coding sequence is TGTGCCAGCAGGAGGGGAGTAGGCAGTGAGCAGTTCTTC.

The gene calls are TRBV3-1 and TRBJ2-7; 9 bases map to TRBD2. J lost 0 bases, V lost 1 base, and 16 bases had no gene match. The CDR3 sequence is 20 residues long. The germline V gene encodes CDR1 LGHDT and CDR2 YNNKEL (reference sequence). The CDR3 DNA sequence: TGTGCCAGCAGCCAAGGCGTCGGATCCTCGGCGGGAGGGCTCTCCTACGAGCAGTACTTC. Translation: CASSQGVGSSAGGLSYEQYF.

This sequence joins TRBV5-6 and TRBJ2-3; the D is unclear. V lost 1 base to trimming and J lost 12 bases, with 12 bases between them. The CDR3 extends over 12 amino acids. From germline, CDR1 is SGHDT and CDR2 YYEEEE. CDR3 bases: TGTGCCAGCAGCTTGAGTAGCAGAGCCCAGTATTTT. This sequence encodes CASSLSSRAQYF.

This clonotype came up a few times. The chain carries TRBV21-1 and TRBJ2-1; TRBD2 was called by the table and not checked on the DNA. TRBV21-1 is a listed pseudogene. The CDR3 has 16 amino acids. The CDR3 nucleotides read TGTGCCAGCAGCAAAGCGCCAGCGGGTATCTACAATGAGCAGTTCTTC. It specifies CASSKAPAGIYNEQFF.

This chain joins TRBV11-2 and TRBJ1-1; 8 bases map to TRBD1. Germline V gene lookup returns CDR1 SGHAT and CDR2 FQNNGV. V trimming: 5 bases; J trimming: 1 base; junction bases outside the gene matches: 9. The CDR3 length is 16 residues. CDR3 in amino acids: CASSRSDRGSNTEAFF. The CDR3 nucleotides read TGTGCCAGCAGCCGCAGCGACAGGGGCTCGAACACTGAAGCTTTCTTT.

In its sample, this clonotype was seen a few times. This chain connects TRBV4-1 to TRBJ2-5; TRBD1 is a possible D gene (5 bases). The germline V gene has CDR1 MGHRA and CDR2 YSYEKL. Trimming pared 5 bases from V and 2 bases from J, leaving 15 bases between. This CDR3 region has 15 residues. The CDR3 reads CASSVRDSRQETQYF. CDR3 in DNA: TGCGCCAGCAGCGTAAGAGACAGTCGTCAAGAGACCCAGTACTTC.

This chain connects TRBV7-3 to TRBJ2-1; D might be TRBD2 (7 bases). The CDR3 is made up of 19 amino acids. Germline CDR1 reads SGHTA; CDR2 reads FQGTGA. Trimming stripped 0 bases from V and 4 bases from J, with 22 bases between. The CDR3 DNA reads as TGTGCCAGCAGCTTAACCGGGGGCTTTGGGAGGGAGGCTTACAATGAGCAGTTCTTC. Amino acids: CASSLTGGFGREAYNEQFF.

The rearrangement joins TRBV10-2 to TRBJ1-1; D ambiguous. The CDR3 loop spans 14 amino acids. Germline V gene sequence: CDR1 WSHSY, CDR2 SAAADI. Trimming took off 3 bases at V and 2 bases at J, with 10 bases between the two ends. CDR3 coding DNA: TGCGCCAGCAGTGACGGGCTCCGAAACACTGAAGCTTTCTTT. Encoded protein: CASSDGLRNTEAFF.

Notes on this clonotype: A junction end diverges from the germline sequence, so it may reflect a read error. V usage is TRBV7-2 and J usage is TRBJ1-4; possible D gene TRBD1, 6 bases. CDR1 SGHTA and CDR2 FQGNSA come from the germline V gene. The CDR3 has 13 residues. CDR3 nucleotides: TGTGCCAGCAGCGTAGCCAGGGGTGAAAAACTGTTTTTT. This sequence encodes CASSVARGEKLFF.

In its sample, this clonotype was seen a few times. This sequence joins TRBV7-6 and TRBJ2-5, with 8 nucleotides matching TRBD1. Germline CDR1 SGHVS, CDR2 FNYEAQ. The CDR3 runs to 15 residues. Germline trimming cut 3 bases from V and 1 base from J; bases unmatched to any gene: 4. The CDR3 DNA reads as TGTGCCAGCAGCTTGTACACAGGGGGCCAAGAGACCCAGTACTTC. It specifies CASSLYTGGQETQYF.

The rearrangement uses TRBV5-6 and TRBJ2-5, with TRBD2 as a possible D gene (5 bases). The V gene's germline CDR1 is SGHDT and CDR2 YYEEEE. Trimming pared 2 bases from V and 4 bases from J, leaving 15 bases between. The CDR3 extends over 15 amino acids. CDR3 protein: CASSFAAVNRETQYF. The CDR3 DNA is TGTGCCAGCAGCTTCGCAGCGGTAAATAGAGAGACCCAGTACTTC.

The chain carries TRBV7-6 and TRBJ1-6; 8 nucleotides match TRBD1. The CDR3 extends over 17 amino acids. Trimming cost V 5 bases and J 6 bases; bases outside gene matches: 12. The V gene's germline CDR1 is SGHVS and CDR2 FNYEAQ. CDR3 bases: TGTGCCAGCAGCGCAGAAAGACAGGGGACCTTTAATTCACCCCTCCACTTT. Translation gives CASSAERQGTFNSPLHF.

The chain joins TRBV6-5 to TRBJ2-3; 7 bases line up with TRBD2. The CDR3 is 15 residues long. Germline CDR1 is MNHEY and CDR2 is SVGAGI. Germline trimming cut 3 bases from V and 6 bases from J; bases unmatched to any gene: 9. Here the CDR3 DNA reads TGTGCCAGCAGTTATGGACTAGGTCGTTTTGATACGCAGTATTTT. Its translation is CASSYGLGRFDTQYF.

This chain connects TRBV20-1 to TRBJ1-2; no reliable D call. V shed 6 bases and J shed 4 bases, with 12 bases lying between them. The CDR3 has 12 residues. The germline V gene has CDR1 DFQATT and CDR2 SNEGSKA (reference sequence). CDR3 sequence reads: CSALGFGYGYTF. CDR3 bases: TGCAGTGCCCTGGGATTTGGCTATGGCTACACCTTC.

This clonotype was picked up many times. V gene TRBV5-6 combines with J gene TRBJ1-1, with no clear D. This CDR3 is built from 14 residues. V was cut by 2 bases and J by 4 bases, with 12 bases left in between. Germline CDR1 is SGHDT and CDR2 is YYEEEE. The chain's CDR3 is CASSFLRNGTEAFF. In DNA form, the CDR3 reads TGTGCCAGCAGCTTTCTTCGGAATGGCACTGAAGCTTTCTTT.

Worth noting for this clonotype: A much larger clone differs by one base, so this may be a read error. The chain uses TRBV3-1 and TRBJ2-7; no clear D. The germline V and J ends were trimmed by 2 bases and 2 bases, with 4 bases remaining between them. Germline V CDR1 and CDR2: LGHDT, YNNKEL (reference sequence). CDR3 length: 12 residues. CDR3 protein: CASSQIPYEQYF. CDR3 bases: TGTGCCAGCAGCCAAATCCCCTACGAGCAGTACTTC.